This T cell receptor (beta chain) was recovered during a study of blood T cells in healthy people across ages. Study as a whole: About one barcoded beta molecule was captured per two T cells (by template switching). Study-wide results and caveats: Estimates based on one million T cells were treated as lower bounds. Correlation between TCR beta diversity and naive T cell percentage was strong.

Points on this clonotype: The antigen is unknown.

The ends lost 3 bases at V and 7 bases at J; junction bases unmatched: 18. Germline-derived CDR1 and CDR2 are KGHDR and SFDVKD. The CDR3 length is 18 residues. PCR was performed a second time for 7 to 11 cycles using a sample-barcoded 5' primer and a J-beta primer mix. Every single cDNA molecule received a tag from a template-switch adaptor with 12 random nucleotides. In TCRdb, the 5' RACE reads were re-called with MiXCR into one record per CDR3 protein. The top ten clones hold 20% to 25% of a sample with fewer than 2 million distinct CDR3 sequences, roughly two fifths of them seen once. The TCR was taken from a human donor in good health. The genes are TRBV24-1 and TRBJ1-2; 8 bases agree with TRBD1. Sample: blood. CDR3 region: CATSDAPGQVPTGGGYTF. DNA for the CDR3: TGTGCCACCAGTGATGCGCCGGGACAGGTCCCAACTGGTGGTGGCTACACCTTC.